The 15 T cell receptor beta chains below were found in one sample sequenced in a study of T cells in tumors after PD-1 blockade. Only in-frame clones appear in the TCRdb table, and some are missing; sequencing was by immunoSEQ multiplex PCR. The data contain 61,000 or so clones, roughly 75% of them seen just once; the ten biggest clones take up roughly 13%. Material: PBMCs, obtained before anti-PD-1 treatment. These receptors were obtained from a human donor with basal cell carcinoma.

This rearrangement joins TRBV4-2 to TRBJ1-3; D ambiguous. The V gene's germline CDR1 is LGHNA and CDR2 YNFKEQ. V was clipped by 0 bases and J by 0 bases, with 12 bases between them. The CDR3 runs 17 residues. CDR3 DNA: TGTGCCAGCAGCCAAGATTTTACGGCGGTCTCTGGAAACACCATATATTTT. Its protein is CASSQDFTAVSGNTIYF.

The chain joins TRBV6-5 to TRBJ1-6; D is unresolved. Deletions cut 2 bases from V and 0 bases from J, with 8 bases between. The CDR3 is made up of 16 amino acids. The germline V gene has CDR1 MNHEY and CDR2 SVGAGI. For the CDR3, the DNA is TGTGCCAGCAGTTACAGTCCGAGCTCCTATAATTCACCCCTCCACTTT. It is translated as CASSYSPSSYNSPLHF.

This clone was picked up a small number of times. Here the CDR3 DNA reads TGTGCCAGCAGCGGACAGGGGGCGTATGAAAAACTGTTTTTT. It is translated as CASSGQGAYEKLFF. The chain links TRBV7-8 to TRBJ1-4; 11 nucleotides match TRBD1. The V segment lost 5 bases and the J segment 6 bases; nucleotides outside the gene matches: 2. CDR3 length equals 14 residues. The V gene's germline CDR1 is SGHVS and CDR2 FQNEAQ.

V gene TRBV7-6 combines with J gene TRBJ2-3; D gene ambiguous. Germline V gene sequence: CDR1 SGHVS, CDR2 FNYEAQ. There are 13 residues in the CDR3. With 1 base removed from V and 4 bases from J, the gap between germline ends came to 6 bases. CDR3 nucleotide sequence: TGTGCCAGCAGCTTAGTGATTGCAGATACGCAGTATTTT. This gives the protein CASSLVIADTQYF.

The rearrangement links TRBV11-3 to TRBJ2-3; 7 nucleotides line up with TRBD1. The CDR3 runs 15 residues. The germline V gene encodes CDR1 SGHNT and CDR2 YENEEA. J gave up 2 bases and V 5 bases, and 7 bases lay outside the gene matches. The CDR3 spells CASSNRGSFTDTQYF. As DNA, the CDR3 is TGTGCCAGCAGCAACAGGGGATCGTTCACAGATACGCAGTATTTT.

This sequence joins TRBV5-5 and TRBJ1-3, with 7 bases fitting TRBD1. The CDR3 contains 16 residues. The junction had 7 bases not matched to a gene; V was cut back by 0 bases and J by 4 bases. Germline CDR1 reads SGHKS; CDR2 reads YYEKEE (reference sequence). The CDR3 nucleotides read TGTGCCAGCAGCTTGGACTGGGGACAGCTGGGAAACACCATATATTTT. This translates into CASSLDWGQLGNTIYF.

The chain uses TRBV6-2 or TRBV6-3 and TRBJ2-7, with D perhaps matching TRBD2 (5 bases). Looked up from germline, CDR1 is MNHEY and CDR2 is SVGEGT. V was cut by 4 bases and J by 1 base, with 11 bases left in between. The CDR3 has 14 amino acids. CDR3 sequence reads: CASSSGFPSYEQYF. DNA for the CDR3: TGTGCCAGCAGTTCGGGATTCCCATCCTACGAGCAGTACTTC.

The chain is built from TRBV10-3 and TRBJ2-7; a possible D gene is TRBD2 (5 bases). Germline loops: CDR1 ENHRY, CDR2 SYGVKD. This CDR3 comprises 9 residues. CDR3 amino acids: CGAVGRKYF. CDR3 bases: TGTGGGGCTGTGGGGAGAAAATACTTC.

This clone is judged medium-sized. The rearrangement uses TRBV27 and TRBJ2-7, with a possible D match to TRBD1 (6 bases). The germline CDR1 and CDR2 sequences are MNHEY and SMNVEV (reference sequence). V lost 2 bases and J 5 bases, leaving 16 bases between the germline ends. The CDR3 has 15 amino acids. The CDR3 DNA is TGTGCCAGCAGTTTAGGTACAGGGCAACCCCACGAGCAGTACTTC. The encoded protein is CASSLGTGQPHEQYF.

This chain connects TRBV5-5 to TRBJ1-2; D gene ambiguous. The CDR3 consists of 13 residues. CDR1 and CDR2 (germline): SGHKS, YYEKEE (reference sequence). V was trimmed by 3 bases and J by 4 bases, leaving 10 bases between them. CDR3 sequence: CASSYLGSYGYTF. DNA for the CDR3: TGTGCCAGCAGCTATCTGGGGAGCTATGGCTACACCTTC.

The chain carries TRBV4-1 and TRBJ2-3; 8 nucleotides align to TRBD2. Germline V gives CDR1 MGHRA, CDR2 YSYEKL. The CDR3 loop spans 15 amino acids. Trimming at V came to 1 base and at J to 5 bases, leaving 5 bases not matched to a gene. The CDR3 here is CASSQGGGGRDTQYF. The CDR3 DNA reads TGCGCCAGCAGCCAAGGGGGCGGGGGGCGAGATACGCAGTATTTT.

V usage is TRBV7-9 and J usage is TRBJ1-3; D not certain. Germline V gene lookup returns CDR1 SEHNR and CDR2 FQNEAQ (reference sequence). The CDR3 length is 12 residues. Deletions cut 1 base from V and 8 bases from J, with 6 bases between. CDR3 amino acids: CASSLDRHTIYF. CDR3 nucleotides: TGTGCCAGCAGCTTAGACAGACACACCATATATTTT.

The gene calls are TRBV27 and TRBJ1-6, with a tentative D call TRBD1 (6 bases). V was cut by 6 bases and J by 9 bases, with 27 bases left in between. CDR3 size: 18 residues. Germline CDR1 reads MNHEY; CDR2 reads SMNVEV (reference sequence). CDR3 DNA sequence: TGTGCCAGCAGACGTTTCGGGACACCAAATCGGGGGATTTCACCCCTCCACTTT. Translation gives CASRRFGTPNRGISPLHF.

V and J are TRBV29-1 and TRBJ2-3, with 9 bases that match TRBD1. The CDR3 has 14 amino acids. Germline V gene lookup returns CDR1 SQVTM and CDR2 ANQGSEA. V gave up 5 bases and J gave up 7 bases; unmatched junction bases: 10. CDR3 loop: CSVLRGQGENTQYF. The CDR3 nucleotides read TGCAGCGTTCTGCGGGGACAGGGTGAAAATACGCAGTATTTT.

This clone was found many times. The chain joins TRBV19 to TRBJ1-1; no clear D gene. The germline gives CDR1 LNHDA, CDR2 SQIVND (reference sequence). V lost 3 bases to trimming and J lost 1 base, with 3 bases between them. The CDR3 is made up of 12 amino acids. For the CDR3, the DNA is TGTGCCAGTAGTATCACGAACACTGAAGCTTTCTTT. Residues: CASSITNTEAFF. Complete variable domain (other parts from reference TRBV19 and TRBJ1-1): DGGITQSPKYLFRKEGQNVTLSCEQNLNHDAMYWYRQDPGQGLRLIYYSQIVNDFQKGDIAEGYSVSREKKESFPLTVTSAQKNPTAFYLCASSITNTEAFFGQGTRLTVV.